This entry lists 29 T cell receptor beta chains sequenced from one sample in a study of human T cells and chemical hapten exposure. TCRdb recomputed calls from the RACE reads with MiXCR, one row per CDR3 protein. The data contain 250,000 or so distinct CDR3 sequences, about 9.4% of them singletons. Regarding time point: pre-sensitization, week 0. Indicated treatment: therapeutic diphenylcyclopropenone sensitization with weekly scalp DPC. This material consisted of whole blood, taken in connection with sensitization to the hapten diphenylcyclopropenone (DPC). All receptors come from a woman aged 35 to 49 with alopecia areata. Some clones in this sample may be carry-over from other donors' samples.

The chain uses TRBV20-1 and TRBJ2-7; 8 bases agree with TRBD1. Germline CDR1 DFQATT, CDR2 SNEGSKA (reference sequence). The J segment lost 2 bases and the V segment lost 3 bases, leaving 6 bases of the junction unmatched. The CDR3 covers 14 residues. CDR3 sequence reads: CSASGDRQPYEQYF. Here the CDR3 DNA reads TGCAGTGCTAGCGGGGACAGGCAACCCTACGAGCAGTACTTC.

This clonotype was found a few times. This rearrangement joins TRBV20-1 to TRBJ2-1, with 7 bases that match TRBD2. There are 14 residues in the CDR3. Germline V gene data show CDR1 as DFQATT and CDR2 as SNEGSKA (reference sequence). Unmatched junction bases numbered 7, after V lost 6 bases and J lost 2 bases. This chain's CDR3 is CSAPSGKTYNEQFF. CDR3 coding DNA: TGCAGTGCCCCAAGCGGGAAAACCTACAATGAGCAGTTCTTC.

This clonotype was detected a few times. The V and J genes are TRBV7-2 and TRBJ2-1; 8 bases are a match to TRBD2. The CDR3 has 15 amino acids. V was pared by 5 bases and J by 5 bases, with 8 bases of the junction left unmatched. CDR1 is SGHTA, CDR2 FQGNSA, per germline. The CDR3 reads CASSLGLASHNEQFF. CDR3 DNA: TGTGCCAGCAGCCTCGGACTAGCCAGTCACAATGAGCAGTTCTTC.

V gene TRBV10-3 combines with J gene TRBJ2-6; the match to TRBD2 covers 7 bases. Germline assignment: CDR1 ENHRY and CDR2 SYGVKD. Trimming took 0 bases from V and 8 from J; bases not matched to a gene: 1. CDR3 length: 14 amino acids. The CDR3 is CAISESGGSNVLTF. In DNA, the CDR3 is TGTGCCATCAGTGAGTCGGGAGGGTCCAACGTCCTGACTTTC.

V usage is TRBV5-4 and J usage is TRBJ2-7, with D hard to call. V was clipped by 0 bases and J by 2 bases, with 9 bases between them. The germline V gene encodes CDR1 SGHNT and CDR2 YYREEE (reference sequence). This CDR3 contains 14 residues. The CDR3 spells CASSLDQTTYEQYF. The CDR3 coding sequence is TGTGCCAGCAGCTTGGACCAAACGACCTACGAGCAGTACTTC.

V gene TRBV4-1 combines with J gene TRBJ2-2, with a tentative D call TRBD2 (6 bases). The germline gives CDR1 MGHRA, CDR2 YSYEKL. With 3 bases removed from V and 6 bases from J, the gap between germline ends came to 14 bases. The CDR3 loop spans 15 amino acids. CDR3 amino acids: CASSQRTTGAGELFF. The CDR3 DNA sequence: TGCGCCAGCAGCCAGAGGACTACCGGTGCCGGGGAGCTGTTTTTT.

The chain joins TRBV27 to TRBJ2-7, with TRBD2 matching over 12 bases. V lost 4 bases to trimming and J lost 4 bases; unmatched junction nucleotides: 5. Germline V gene lookup returns CDR1 MNHEY and CDR2 SMNVEV (reference sequence). This CDR3 has 15 residues. The CDR3 bases are TGTGCCAGCAGTTCCGCCGGACTAGCGGGGTACGAGCAGTACTTC. Its translation is CASSSAGLAGYEQYF.

As DNA, the CDR3 is TGTGCCAGCAGTCCCCCGGGACAGGGGGCGCAAACTGAAGCTTTCTTT. It translates to CASSPPGQGAQTEAFF. The gene calls are TRBV12-3 or TRBV12-4 and TRBJ1-1; 12 bases fit TRBD1. J gave up 5 bases and V 5 bases, and 9 bases lay outside the gene matches. The CDR3 covers 16 residues.

The J gene is TRBJ2-3, the V gene TRBV11-2, with D possibly being TRBD2 (6 bases). The CDR3 covers 12 residues. Trimming left V 4 bases short and J 8 bases short, with 10 bases between. Germline V gives CDR1 SGHAT, CDR2 FQNNGV. The CDR3 nucleotides read TGTGCCAGCAGCTCCTTCGGGAGTACGCAGTATTTT. As protein: CASSSFGSTQYF. Drawing the rest from reference TRBV11-2 and TRBJ2-3, the complete variable domain is EAGVAQSPRYKIIEKRQSVAFWCNPISGHATLYWYQQILGQGPKLLIQFQNNGVVDDSQLPKDRFSAERLKGVDSTLKIQPAKLEDSAVYLCASSSFGSTQYFGPGTRLTVL.

The table lists this clonotype with a few counts. This chain connects TRBV2 to TRBJ2-5; D possibly matches TRBD1 or TRBD2 (6 bases each). The CDR3 runs to 14 residues. CDR1 is SNHLY and CDR2 is FYNNEI in the germline V gene. V dropped 5 bases and J dropped 2 bases, with 12 bases sitting between them. This CDR3 is CASSKGGGQETQYF. The CDR3 coding sequence is TGTGCCAGCAGTAAGGGGGGAGGACAAGAGACCCAGTACTTC.

This chain uses TRBV29-1 with TRBJ2-7; the D gene is possibly TRBD2 (6 bases). This CDR3 region has 12 residues. V lost 7 bases to trimming and J lost 2 bases, with 12 bases between them. Germline V gene sequence: CDR1 SQVTM, CDR2 ANQGSEA. CDR3 in amino acids: CSGAGPTYEQYF. As DNA, the CDR3 is TGCAGCGGGGCGGGGCCCACCTACGAGCAGTACTTC.

The chain uses TRBV14 and TRBJ2-5; TRBD2 matches 13 bases. The junction had 5 bases not matched to a gene; V was cut back by 5 bases and J by 2 bases. Germline V gene sequence: CDR1 SGHDN, CDR2 FVKESK. The CDR3 length is 16 residues. The CDR3 loop is CASSFGLAGVQETQYF. The CDR3 DNA sequence: TGTGCCAGCAGCTTTGGACTAGCGGGAGTTCAAGAGACCCAGTACTTC. Supplemented by reference TRBV14 and TRBJ2-5, the full variable domain reads EAGVTQFPSHSVIEKGQTVTLRCDPISGHDNLYWYRRVMGKEIKFLLHFVKESKQDESGMPNNRFLAERTGGTYSTLKVQPAELEDSGVYFCASSFGLAGVQETQYFGPGTRLLVL.

The chain carries TRBV7-2 and TRBJ1-5; D is possibly TRBD1 (6 bases). CDR1 and CDR2 from the germline V gene are SGHTA and FQGNSA. Between the trimmed V and J ends, which lost 7 bases and 3 bases, there was a span of 16 bases. CDR3 length: 15 residues. The CDR3 DNA is TGTGCCAGCAAGCTTAGCGGACAGCCCAATCAGCCCCAGCATTTT. Amino acid sequence: CASKLSGQPNQPQHF.

The chain is built from TRBV6-2 or TRBV6-3 and TRBJ2-4; D is unclear. V dropped 4 bases and J dropped 0 bases, with 16 bases sitting between them. CDR1 and CDR2 from the germline V gene are MNHEY and SVGEGT. This CDR3 comprises 17 residues. CDR3 bases: TGTGCCAGCAGTTCGAATACTATAAGGGAAGCCAAAAACATTCAGTACTTC. It encodes CASSSNTIREAKNIQYF.

CDR3 sequence: CASSLRGPGTDTQYF. In DNA, the CDR3 is TGTGCCAGCAGCTTACGAGGTCCGGGCACAGATACGCAGTATTTT. The rearrangement uses TRBV7-9 and TRBJ2-3; D not resolved. V was cut by 2 bases and J by 1 base, with 10 bases left in between. The CDR3 sequence is 15 residues long. Per the germline V gene, CDR1 is SEHNR and CDR2 is FQNEAQ (reference sequence).

In this sample, this clonotype turned up a few times. V gene TRBV12-3 or TRBV12-4 combines with J gene TRBJ2-1; 12 bases are a match to TRBD2. The CDR3 runs to 18 residues. The J segment lost 7 bases and the V segment lost 3 bases, leaving 13 bases of the junction unmatched. CDR3 sequence reads: CASSFPSLAGGPRNEQFF. The CDR3 DNA follows: TGTGCCAGCAGTTTCCCTTCCCTAGCGGGAGGGCCGCGAAATGAGCAGTTCTTC.

This clonotype was observed a handful of times. The J gene is TRBJ1-1, the V gene TRBV6-1; a weak D match, TRBD1 (5 bases). This CDR3 comprises 14 residues. The germline V and J ends were trimmed by 2 bases and 1 base, with 8 bases remaining between them. Germline lookup yields CDR1 MNHNS and CDR2 SASEGT. CDR3 in amino acids: CASSETGRNTEAFF. CDR3 nucleotides: TGTGCCAGCAGTGAAACAGGACGGAACACTGAAGCTTTCTTT.

The V and J genes are TRBV14 and TRBJ2-5; unclear D gene. This CDR3 has 14 residues. Germline-derived CDR1 and CDR2 are SGHDN and FVKESK. Trimming cost V 0 bases and J 4 bases, with 9 bases left between them. In nucleotides, the CDR3 is TGTGCCAGCAGCCAAGAAATCTGGGGAGAGACCCAGTACTTC. The encoded protein is CASSQEIWGETQYF.

Points on this clonotype: A much larger clone differs by one base, so this may be a read error. The rearrangement uses TRBV7-2 and TRBJ2-3; D possibly corresponds to TRBD2 (5 bases). Germline V gene data show CDR1 as SGHTA and CDR2 as FQGNSA. The CDR3 spans 16 residues. The CDR3 DNA reads as TGTGCCATCAGCTTAGTGGGCGGAGGACTCACAGATACGCAGTATTTT. This gives the protein CAISLVGGGLTDTQYF.

The chain combines TRBV4-2 with TRBJ2-1; 9 nucleotides match TRBD2. Germline trimming cut 2 bases from V and 7 bases from J; bases unmatched to any gene: 9. The CDR3 is 16 residues long. Germline V gives CDR1 LGHNA, CDR2 YNFKEQ. CDR3 sequence (DNA): TGTGCCAGCAGCCAAATATCCGGGACTAGCAAGAATGAGCAGTTCTTC. This gives the protein CASSQISGTSKNEQFF.

This clonotype was counted many times. V gene TRBV5-1 combines with J gene TRBJ2-5; TRBD2 matches 8 bases. There are 16 residues in the CDR3. From germline, CDR1 is SGHRS and CDR2 YFSETQ. Losses at the gene ends were 0 bases for V and 0 bases for J; bases not matched to a gene: 4. CDR3 residues: CASSLETSVYQETQYF. The CDR3 DNA follows: TGCGCCAGCAGCTTGGAGACTAGCGTGTACCAAGAGACCCAGTACTTC.

This clonotype was detected ten times or more. CDR3 sequence: CASSAPDRKKLFF. CDR3 nucleotide sequence: TGTGCCAGCAGTGCGCCGGACAGAAAAAAACTGTTTTTT. This rearrangement joins TRBV25-1 to TRBJ1-4, with a weak D call TRBD1 (6 bases). This CDR3 contains 13 residues. Trimming cost V 4 bases and J 9 bases, with 12 bases left between them. CDR1 and CDR2 (germline): MGHDK, SYGVNS.

The rearrangement uses TRBV6-6 and TRBJ2-3; 8 bases are shared with TRBD2. Germline V CDR1 and CDR2: MNHNY, SVGAGI (reference sequence). With 1 base clipped from V and 3 bases from J, the junction kept 12 bases outside the gene matches. This CDR3 is built from 18 residues. DNA of the CDR3: TGTGCCAGCAGTTACTGGGTTTGGAGCGGGAGACGGACAGATACGCAGTATTTT. This encodes CASSYWVWSGRRTDTQYF.

The table lists this clonotype with a count of one. This may be a read error: a much more frequent sequence differs by one nucleotide. CDR3 sequence reads: CPSSQDPGGSWQETQYF. CDR3 sequence (DNA): TGCCCCAGCAGCCAAGATCCCGGCGGGAGCTGGCAAGAGACCCAGTACTTC. This chain connects TRBV4-3 to TRBJ2-5, with 7 bases that match TRBD2. Germline lookup yields CDR1 LGHNA and CDR2 YSLEER. CDR3 length: 17 amino acids.

This clonotype was detected only a few times. The chain links TRBV7-6 to TRBJ1-5, with D unclear. The CDR3 is 17 amino acids. Germline V CDR1 and CDR2: SGHVS, FNYEAQ. Trimming removed 3 bases from V and 4 bases from J, with 19 bases in between. Here the CDR3 reads CASSFPRCAATNQPQHF. CDR3 nucleotide sequence: TGTGCCAGCAGCTTCCCCCGATGCGCAGCTACGAATCAGCCCCAGCATTTT.

In its sample, this clonotype was seen a few times. This chain uses TRBV27 with TRBJ2-2; D is unresolved. V was clipped by 3 bases and J by 4 bases, with 15 bases between them. Germline-derived CDR1 and CDR2 are MNHEY and SMNVEV (reference sequence). This CDR3 spans 16 amino acids. The CDR3 sequence is CASSFATASGTGELFF. The CDR3 DNA is TGTGCCAGCAGTTTTGCCACGGCATCGGGCACCGGGGAGCTGTTTTTT.

This clonotype was found many times. The chain employs TRBV10-3 and TRBJ2-6; 8 bases map to TRBD1. The CDR3 has 18 residues. CDR1 and CDR2 from the germline V gene are ENHRY and SYGVKD. The V gene end was trimmed by 6 bases and the J gene end by 0 bases; junction bases not matched to a gene: 10. The CDR3 loop is CAISPGTGQFSGANVLTF. The CDR3 region has the DNA TGTGCCATCAGCCCCGGGACAGGACAATTCTCTGGGGCCAACGTCCTGACTTTC.

The J gene is TRBJ2-2, the V gene TRBV20-1, with 7 bases fitting TRBD2. Germline CDR1 is DFQATT and CDR2 is SNEGSKA (reference sequence). With 3 bases clipped from V and 1 base from J, the junction kept 5 bases outside the gene matches. This CDR3 is 15 amino acids long. The CDR3: CSARGPSGNTGELFF. For the CDR3, the DNA is TGCAGTGCTAGGGGGCCTAGCGGGAACACCGGGGAGCTGTTTTTT.

This clonotype was detected many times. The chain carries TRBV14 and TRBJ2-7; D is ambiguous. The CDR3 extends over 14 amino acids. V was shortened by 3 bases and J by 0 bases, with 9 bases between the two germline ends. The V gene's germline CDR1 is SGHDN and CDR2 FVKESK. The CDR3: CASSQQRSSYEQYF. CDR3 in DNA: TGTGCCAGCAGCCAGCAGAGGAGCTCCTACGAGCAGTACTTC.